The 28 T cell receptor beta chains below all came from one sample that was sequenced in a study of blood T cell repertoires in COVID-19 (dated by TCRdb to the early 2020s). To prepare the library, the immunoSEQ multiplex PCR assay was applied. TCRdb holds this immuneACCESS table with in-frame rearrangements only. Some clones are missing; in checked studies, unresolved V genes explain under half, and the rest has no known cause. The sample data list 8,000 or so clones, and 70% to 90% of these were observed just once. The top ten constitute 5.5% to 8% of the sample. Sequenced: peripheral blood. The receptor source for this set is a woman aged 45-59 years with active or convalescent COVID-19.

The rearrangement joins TRBV30 to TRBJ2-1; D may be TRBD1 (5 bases). Germline V CDR1 and CDR2: GTSNPN, SVGIG (reference sequence). This CDR3 region has 11 residues. V was clipped by 5 bases and J by 8 bases, with 10 bases between them. In nucleotides, the CDR3 is TGTGCCTGGGATATGGGGCATGAGCAGTTCTTC. It yields the protein CAWDMGHEQFF.

This chain connects TRBV12-3 or TRBV12-4 to TRBJ2-2, with a weak D call TRBD2 (6 bases). V shed 10 bases and J shed 7 bases, with 16 bases lying between them. This CDR3 is built from 13 residues. The CDR3: CATGRSQNGELFF. CDR3 sequence (DNA): TGTGCCACGGGGAGGAGCCAAAACGGGGAGCTGTTTTTT.

This chain uses TRBV18 with TRBJ1-1; TRBD1 agrees at 7 bases. From germline, CDR1 is KGHSH and CDR2 LQKENI. This CDR3 has 15 amino acids. V trimming: 4 bases; J trimming: 1 base; junction bases outside the gene matches: 6. CDR3 in DNA: TGTGCCAGCTCACTAACAGGGGTTGGGAACACTGAAGCTTTCTTT. Translating gives CASSLTGVGNTEAFF.

The genes are TRBV5-5 and TRBJ1-3, with unresolved D. The CDR3 is made up of 15 amino acids. Germline V gives CDR1 SGHKS, CDR2 YYEKEE (reference sequence). With 2 bases removed from V and 4 bases from J, the gap between germline ends came to 13 bases. The CDR3 nucleotides read TGTGCCAGCAGCTTAGAACAGACCCCAGGAAACACCATATATTTT. The encoded protein is CASSLEQTPGNTIYF.

The chain employs TRBV7-2 and TRBJ1-2; 8 bases match TRBD1. Trimming cost V 2 bases and J 2 bases; bases outside gene matches: 4. This CDR3 is built from 15 residues. The germline V gene encodes CDR1 SGHTA and CDR2 FQGNSA. The CDR3 DNA reads TGTGCCAGCAGCTTATTTACAGGGGGAAACTATGGCTACACCTTC. This gives the protein CASSLFTGGNYGYTF.

V and J are TRBV7-2 and TRBJ2-7; 12 nucleotides align to TRBD2. V was clipped by 0 bases and J by 4 bases; unmatched bases: 4. Per the germline V gene, CDR1 is SGHTA and CDR2 is FQGNSA. CDR3 length: 16 amino acids. The CDR3 loop reads CASSLAASGGAYEQYF. CDR3 DNA: TGTGCCAGCAGCTTAGCCGCTAGCGGGGGGGCTTACGAGCAGTACTTC.

The chain combines TRBV19 with TRBJ1-1; D not resolved. This CDR3 contains 15 residues. The germline V gene has CDR1 LNHDA and CDR2 SQIVND (reference sequence). Trimming shortened V by 3 bases and J by 6 bases, and 17 bases separated the two germline ends. CDR3 protein: CASSIGERKRPEAFF. Here the CDR3 DNA reads TGTGCCAGTAGTATCGGGGAGCGGAAGAGACCTGAAGCTTTCTTT.

The V and J genes are TRBV19 and TRBJ1-2; D gene unclear. CDR1 and CDR2 from the germline V gene are LNHDA and SQIVND (reference sequence). The CDR3 sequence is 14 residues long. With 7 bases removed from V and 4 bases from J, the gap between germline ends came to 16 bases. The CDR3 DNA is TGTGCCAGTACAGGTTCGGTATCTGGCTATGGCTACACCTTC. This translates into CASTGSVSGYGYTF. The full variable domain, rest sourced from reference TRBV19 and TRBJ1-2, is DGGITQSPKYLFRKEGQNVTLSCEQNLNHDAMYWYRQDPGQGLRLIYYSQIVNDFQKGDIAEGYSVSREKKESFPLTVTSAQKNPTAFYLCASTGSVSGYGYTFGSGTRLTVV.

The chain carries TRBV2 and TRBJ1-2; the match to TRBD1 covers 9 bases. Losses at the gene ends were 4 bases for V and 0 bases for J; bases not matched to a gene: 3. Germline V gene lookup returns CDR1 SNHLY and CDR2 FYNNEI. CDR3 size: 15 residues. CDR3 amino acids: CASSGTGVANYGYTF. The CDR3, as DNA: TGTGCCAGCAGTGGGACAGGGGTCGCTAACTATGGCTACACCTTC.

This chain joins TRBV6-2 or TRBV6-3 and TRBJ1-2; D gene unclear. Trimming removed 0 bases from V and 4 bases from J, with 12 bases in between. Germline CDR1 is MNHEY and CDR2 is SVGEGT. This CDR3 is 15 amino acids long. CDR3 nucleotide sequence: TGTGCCAGCAGTTACTCGACTTCACACCTCTATGGCTACACCTTC. Protein: CASSYSTSHLYGYTF.

CDR3 protein: CASSLGARGETQYF. The CDR3, as DNA: TGTGCCAGTAGTCTCGGGGCCCGGGGGGAGACCCAGTACTTC. The chain is built from TRBV19 and TRBJ2-5, with a possible D match to TRBD2 (6 bases). The CDR3 runs to 14 residues. The germline V gene encodes CDR1 LNHDA and CDR2 SQIVND (reference sequence). V gave up 5 bases and J gave up 5 bases, with 15 bases separating them.

The rearrangement links TRBV27 to TRBJ2-7, with D tentatively TRBD2 (7 bases). Germline-derived CDR1 and CDR2 are MNHEY and SMNVEV (reference sequence). V was pared by 2 bases and J by 3 bases, with 11 bases between. The CDR3 has 14 amino acids. The chain's CDR3 is CASSLREGDYEQYF. CDR3 nucleotides: TGTGCCAGCAGTTTAAGGGAGGGGGACTACGAGCAGTACTTC.

This chain links TRBV2 with TRBJ2-7; 8 bases line up with TRBD2. Unmatched junction bases numbered 14, after V lost 7 bases and J lost 6 bases. Germline CDR1 SNHLY, CDR2 FYNNEI. The CDR3 consists of 15 residues. The CDR3 sequence: CASILGGTSLSEQYF. CDR3 sequence (DNA): TGTGCCAGCATCCTGGGAGGGACTAGTCTTTCCGAGCAGTACTTC.

This sequence joins TRBV19 and TRBJ1-2, with 11 positions matching TRBD1. J was trimmed by 4 bases and V by 5 bases; bases with no gene match: 3. The CDR3 runs 14 residues. Germline V gives CDR1 LNHDA, CDR2 SQIVND (reference sequence). The DNA of the CDR3 is TGTGCCAGTAGTGAGGACAGGGGGCTCTATGGCTACACCTTC. It is translated as CASSEDRGLYGYTF.

Written as DNA, the CDR3 is TGTGCCAGCAGCATTGGGACTAGCGGGGAGCAGTTCTTC. Translated: CASSIGTSGEQFF. This chain links TRBV7-7 with TRBJ2-1; TRBD2 aligns across 12 bases. Trimming at V came to 5 bases and at J to 10 bases, leaving 3 bases not matched to a gene. The germline CDR1 and CDR2 sequences are SSHAT and FNYEAQ (reference sequence). The CDR3 extends over 13 amino acids.

The chain links TRBV2 to TRBJ2-7, with D possibly TRBD1 on 6 matching bases. The length of the CDR3 is 14 residues. Between the trimmed V and J ends, which lost 10 bases and 4 bases, there was a span of 20 bases. In germline, CDR1 is SNHLY, CDR2 FYNNEI. In DNA, the CDR3 is TGTGCCACATCATCCGGGACACAAGTTTACGAGCAGTACTTC. Encoded protein: CATSSGTQVYEQYF. Looking up the rest from reference TRBV2 and TRBJ2-7 gives the full variable domain: EPEVTQTPSHQVTQMGQEVILRCVPISNHLYFYWYRQILGQKVEFLVSFYNNEISEKSEIFDDQFSVERPDGSNFTLKIRSTKLEDSAMYFCATSSGTQVYEQYFGPGTRLTVT.

J is TRBJ1-2 and V is TRBV7-2, with 7 bases lining up with TRBD1. Germline CDR1 is SGHTA and CDR2 is FQGNSA. The length of the CDR3 is 14 residues. V dropped 0 bases and J dropped 7; count of bases not matched to a gene: 5. For the CDR3, the DNA is TGTGCCAGCAGCTTAGCACAGGGGAACGGTGGCTACACCTTC. The encoded protein is CASSLAQGNGGYTF.

V gene TRBV2 combines with J gene TRBJ2-1; TRBD1 might be the D (6 bases). The CDR3 has 15 residues. Trimming stripped 6 bases from V and 8 bases from J, with 20 bases between. Per germline, CDR1 SNHLY and CDR2 FYNNEI. The CDR3: CASSGRDTIIDEQFF. The CDR3 nucleotides read TGTGCCAGCAGCGGCCGGGACACGATTATCGATGAGCAGTTCTTC. Full variable domain (rest looked up from reference TRBV2 and TRBJ2-1): EPEVTQTPSHQVTQMGQEVILRCVPISNHLYFYWYRQILGQKVEFLVSFYNNEISEKSEIFDDQFSVERPDGSNFTLKIRSTKLEDSAMYFCASSGRDTIIDEQFFGPGTRLTVL.

This chain uses TRBV7-8 with TRBJ2-1, with D perhaps TRBD2 (6 bases). The CDR3 totals 17 residues. Germline CDR1 SGHVS, CDR2 FQNEAQ. Trimming removed 9 bases from V and 8 bases from J, with 29 bases in between. In DNA, the CDR3 is TGTGCCAGTCGGCGGGATTCCATCCACGATATCTTCGATGAGCAGTTCTTC. It is translated as CASRRDSIHDIFDEQFF.

This rearrangement joins TRBV7-2 to TRBJ1-2, with D unclear. Germline values: CDR1 SGHTA, CDR2 FQGNSA. Trimming pared 6 bases from V and 7 bases from J, leaving 18 bases between. The CDR3 contains 14 residues. The CDR3 spells CASSTREGFSGYTF. In DNA, the CDR3 is TGTGCCAGCAGTACCCGAGAGGGTTTCTCTGGCTACACCTTC.

This rearrangement joins TRBV3-1 (or the pseudogene TRBV3-2) to TRBJ1-2; tentative D call: TRBD1 (5 bases). The V and J ends lost 8 bases and 4 bases respectively, with 8 bases between them. The CDR3 length is 11 residues. Germline V gene lookup returns CDR1 LGHDT and CDR2 YNNKEL (reference sequence). CDR3 sequence: CASQGTYGYTF. The CDR3 region has the DNA TGTGCCAGCCAGGGTACCTATGGCTACACCTTC.

The CDR3 sequence: CASRPYLLRLPWYTEAFF. Written as DNA, the CDR3 is TGCGCCAGCCGACCTTATCTCTTACGACTGCCATGGTACACTGAAGCTTTCTTT. The V call is TRBV5-1, the J call TRBJ1-1; no definite D call. Germline V gene sequence: CDR1 SGHRS, CDR2 YFSETQ. V was shortened by 7 bases and J by 3 bases, with 28 bases between the two germline ends. The CDR3 consists of 18 residues.

V gene TRBV28 combines with J gene TRBJ1-2, with 9 bases lining up with TRBD1. The V and J ends lost 8 bases and 8 bases, in that order; junction bases with no gene match: 6. The CDR3 consists of 12 residues. Germline V CDR1 and CDR2: MDHEN, SYDVKM. Here the CDR3 reads CASETGGLGYTF. DNA of the CDR3: TGTGCCAGCGAAACAGGGGGCTTAGGCTACACCTTC.

The chain employs TRBV11-3 and TRBJ2-5, with 10 bases matching TRBD1. This CDR3 comprises 15 residues. With 2 bases clipped from V and 5 bases from J, the junction kept 5 bases outside the gene matches. Per germline, CDR1 SGHNT and CDR2 YENEEA. The CDR3 DNA sequence: TGTGCCAGCAGCTTAAGAGGGACAGGGGCCGAGACCCAGTACTTC. It encodes CASSLRGTGAETQYF. The variable domain in full, with the rest retrieved from reference TRBV11-3 and TRBJ2-5, is EAGVVQSPRYKIIEKKQPVAFWCNPISGHNTLYWYLQNLGQGPELLIRYENEEAVDDSQLPKDRFSAERLKGVDSTLKIQPAELGDSAVYLCASSLRGTGAETQYFGPGTRLLVL.

This clone turned up a few times. The genes are TRBV28 and TRBJ1-4, with 8 bases lining up with TRBD1. Germline V gene lookup returns CDR1 MDHEN and CDR2 SYDVKM. The CDR3 totals 16 residues. Trimming cost V 4 bases and J 3 bases; bases outside gene matches: 7. CDR3 protein: CASSSIDRGANEKLFF. In DNA, the CDR3 is TGTGCCAGCAGTTCGATTGACAGGGGTGCTAATGAAAAACTGTTTTTT.

The chain uses TRBV28 and TRBJ1-1, with D possibly being TRBD1 (5 bases). The CDR3 runs to 11 residues. V was pared by 10 bases and J by 8 bases, with 14 bases between. The V gene's germline CDR1 is MDHEN and CDR2 SYDVKM. CDR3 residues: CATSNRQEAFF. CDR3 sequence (DNA): TGTGCCACCTCTAACAGGCAAGAAGCTTTCTTT.

The rearrangement joins TRBV9 to TRBJ2-7, with TRBD2 identical over 8 bases. The germline CDR1 and CDR2 sequences are SGDLS and YYNGEE. The CDR3 loop spans 14 amino acids. V lost 4 bases and J lost 6; bases outside the gene matches: 9. This chain's CDR3 is CASSPSGLAGEQYF. The CDR3 coding sequence is TGTGCCAGCAGCCCTAGCGGGCTAGCAGGCGAGCAGTACTTC.

V usage is TRBV19 and J usage is TRBJ1-2; 8 nucleotides align to TRBD1. The CDR3 runs 15 residues. The V and J ends lost 7 bases and 1 base, in that order; junction bases with no gene match: 8. Germline-derived CDR1 and CDR2 are LNHDA and SQIVND (reference sequence). In DNA, the CDR3 is TGTGCCAGTACCAGGGGAACAGGGGGTAACTATGGCTACACCTTC. Encoded protein: CASTRGTGGNYGYTF. The whole variable domain, filled in from reference TRBV19 and TRBJ1-2, reads DGGITQSPKYLFRKEGQNVTLSCEQNLNHDAMYWYRQDPGQGLRLIYYSQIVNDFQKGDIAEGYSVSREKKESFPLTVTSAQKNPTAFYLCASTRGTGGNYGYTFGSGTRLTVV.